A single T cell receptor beta chain is shown here with its context. Its antigen is not known. Naive-designated CD8 cells lacked CD45RO, were positively enriched for CCR7, and omitted terminally differentiated effector memory CD45RA+ cells. TCRdb's copy holds only in-frame clones and misses some; the assay was immunoSEQ multiplex PCR. The table shows around 1.9 million clones, with just under 95% occurring only once. The sample originates from a study of shared clonotypes between healthy human individuals. Overall study results and limits: Naive CD4 clonotypes were shared across a few donors at 5% to 6%.

Sequencing was done on a sample of naive CD8+ T cells from PBMCs. The origin of this receptor is a man between 18 and 35 years old in good health. Some clones in this sample may be carry-over from other donors' samples.

The CDR3 DNA reads as TGTGCCAGCACCCCCGGGCCCACTGGACCCCGTAAACAAGAGACCCAGTACTTC. Translated: CASTPGPTGPRKQETQYF. V and J are TRBV13 and TRBJ2-5; D unresolved. The CDR3 is 18 residues long. Germline V gene sequence: CDR1 PRHDT, CDR2 FYEKMQ (reference sequence). Trimming stripped 7 bases from V and 2 bases from J, with 26 bases between.